The sequence of this T cell receptor (beta chain) was determined in a study of blood T cell repertoires in COVID-19. The overall study: Acute and convalescent COVID-19 samples came from the United States, Italy and Spain. PBMCs, B-cell-depleted T cells, or T cells were the source of the cDNA or gDNA that made up the material.

Germline loops: CDR1 KGHSH, CDR2 LQKENI. V was pared by 3 bases and J by 3 bases, with 11 bases between. CDR3 length: 14 amino acids. As originally analysed: Nucleated cell number was recorded as an estimate derived from reference gene primer amplification. The data were produced by immunoSEQ multiplex PCR, yet TCRdb's version contains in-frame clones alone and is incomplete. V, J and clone size reflect that table, while D and trimming were determined from the DNA. The sample holds around 100,000 clones, around 84% seen once. The gene calls are TRBV18 and TRBJ1-1; D is ambiguous. Sequenced sample: peripheral blood. This TCR came from a man in his sixties with acute or convalescent COVID-19. This CDR3 reads CASSPNSGDTEAFF. The CDR3 nucleotides read TGTGCCAGCTCACCGAACAGCGGGGACACTGAAGCTTTCTTT.